This paragraph covers one T cell receptor (beta chain) sequence. Germline lookup yields CDR1 KGHSH and CDR2 LQKENI. This CDR3 is built from 14 residues. Losses at the gene ends were 4 bases for V and 5 bases for J; bases not matched to a gene: 1. The table came from immunoSEQ multiplex PCR; TCRdb's copy has only in-frame clones and leaves some out. The sample contains approximately 160,000 clones, 80% to 90% of which appear only once. The sample originates from a study of blood T cell repertoires in COVID-19. Study summary: PBMCs, B-cell-depleted T cells, or T cells provided the cDNA or gDNA that made up the material.

The sequence derives from a man aged 40-49 years who had recovered from COVID-19. Sequenced sample: peripheral blood. This rearrangement joins TRBV18 to TRBJ1-5; 11 nucleotides align to TRBD1. The CDR3, as DNA: TGTGCCAGCTCACGGACAGGGGGCGATCAGCCCCAGCATTTT. Translated, it gives CASSRTGGDQPQHF.